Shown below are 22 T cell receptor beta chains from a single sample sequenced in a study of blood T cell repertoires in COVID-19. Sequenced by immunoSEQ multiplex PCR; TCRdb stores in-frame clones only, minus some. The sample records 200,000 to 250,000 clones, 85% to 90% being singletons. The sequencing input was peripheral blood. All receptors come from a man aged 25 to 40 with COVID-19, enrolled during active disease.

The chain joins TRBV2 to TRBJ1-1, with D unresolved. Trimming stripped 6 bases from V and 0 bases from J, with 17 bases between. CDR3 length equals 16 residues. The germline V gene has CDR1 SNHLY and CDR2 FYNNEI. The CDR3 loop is CASSFFSGVMNTEAFF. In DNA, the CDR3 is TGTGCCAGCAGCTTCTTCTCCGGGGTCATGAACACTGAAGCTTTCTTT.

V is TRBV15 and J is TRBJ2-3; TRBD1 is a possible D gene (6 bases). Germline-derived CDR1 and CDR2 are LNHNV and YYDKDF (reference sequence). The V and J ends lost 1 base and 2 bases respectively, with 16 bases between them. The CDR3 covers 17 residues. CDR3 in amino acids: CATSRATGSYNTDTQYF. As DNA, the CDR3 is TGTGCCACCAGCAGAGCAACAGGGAGCTACAACACAGATACGCAGTATTTT.

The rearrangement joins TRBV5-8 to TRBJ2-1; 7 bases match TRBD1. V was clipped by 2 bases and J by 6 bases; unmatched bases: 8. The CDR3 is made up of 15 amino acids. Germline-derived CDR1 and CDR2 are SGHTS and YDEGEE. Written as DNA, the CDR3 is TGTGCCAGCAGCTTACTACAGGGGTCGCTCAATGAGCAGTTCTTC. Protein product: CASSLLQGSLNEQFF. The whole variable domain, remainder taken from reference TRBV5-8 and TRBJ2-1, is EAGVTQSPTHLIKTRGQQATLRCSPISGHTSVYWYQQALGLGLQFLLWYDEGEERNRGNFPPRFSGRQFPNYSSELNVNALELEDSALYLCASSLLQGSLNEQFFGPGTRLTVL.

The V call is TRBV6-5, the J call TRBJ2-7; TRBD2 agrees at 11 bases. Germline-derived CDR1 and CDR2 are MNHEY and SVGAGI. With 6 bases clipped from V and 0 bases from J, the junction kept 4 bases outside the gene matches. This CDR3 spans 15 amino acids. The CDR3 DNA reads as TGTGCCAGCAGCTTTACTAGCGGGAGCTCCTACGAGCAGTACTTC. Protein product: CASSFTSGSSYEQYF.

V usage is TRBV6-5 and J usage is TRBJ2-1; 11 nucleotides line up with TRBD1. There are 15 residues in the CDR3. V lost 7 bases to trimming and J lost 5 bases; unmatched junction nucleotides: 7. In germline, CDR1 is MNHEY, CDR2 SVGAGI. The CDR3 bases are TGTGCCAGCACTAGGGGACAGGGGGGTAACAATGAGCAGTTCTTC. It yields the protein CASTRGQGGNNEQFF.

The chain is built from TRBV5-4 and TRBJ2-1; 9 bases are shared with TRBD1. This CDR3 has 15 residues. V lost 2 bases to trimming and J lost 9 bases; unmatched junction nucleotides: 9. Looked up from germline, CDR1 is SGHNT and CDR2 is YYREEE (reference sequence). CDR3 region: CASSFPGQGFGEQFF. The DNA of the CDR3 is TGTGCCAGCAGCTTCCCCGGACAGGGGTTTGGTGAGCAGTTCTTC.

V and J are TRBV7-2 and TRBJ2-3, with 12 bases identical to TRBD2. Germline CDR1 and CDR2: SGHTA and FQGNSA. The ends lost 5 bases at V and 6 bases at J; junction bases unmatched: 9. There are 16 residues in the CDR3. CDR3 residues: CASSPMGLAGMDTQYF. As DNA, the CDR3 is TGTGCCAGCAGCCCCATGGGACTAGCGGGTATGGATACGCAGTATTTT.

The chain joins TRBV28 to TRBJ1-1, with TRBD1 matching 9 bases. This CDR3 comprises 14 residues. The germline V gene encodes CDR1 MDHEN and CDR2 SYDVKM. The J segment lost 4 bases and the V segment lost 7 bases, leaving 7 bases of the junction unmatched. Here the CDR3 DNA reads TGTGCCAGCATTTATCCGGGACAGGGCACTGAAGCTTTCTTT. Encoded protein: CASIYPGQGTEAFF. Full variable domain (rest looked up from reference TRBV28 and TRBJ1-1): DVKVTQSSRYLVKRTGEKVFLECVQDMDHENMFWYRQDPGLGLRLIYFSYDVKMKEKGDIPEGYSVSREKKERFSLILESASTNQTSMYLCASIYPGQGTEAFFGQGTRLTVV.

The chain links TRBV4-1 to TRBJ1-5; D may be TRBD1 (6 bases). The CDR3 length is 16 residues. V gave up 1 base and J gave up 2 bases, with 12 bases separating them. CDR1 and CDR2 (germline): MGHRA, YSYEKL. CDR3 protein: CASSQVGGRGNQPQHF. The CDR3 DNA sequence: TGCGCCAGCAGCCAAGTCGGGGGGCGCGGCAATCAGCCCCAGCATTTT.

Here the CDR3 reads CAITGTPGYNEQFF. The CDR3 DNA reads as TGTGCCATCACTGGGACACCCGGGTACAATGAGCAGTTCTTC. V gene TRBV10-3 combines with J gene TRBJ2-1, with TRBD1 as a possible D gene (6 bases). The CDR3 has 14 amino acids. The germline V and J ends were trimmed by 7 bases and 4 bases, with 14 bases remaining between them. The germline V gene encodes CDR1 ENHRY and CDR2 SYGVKD.

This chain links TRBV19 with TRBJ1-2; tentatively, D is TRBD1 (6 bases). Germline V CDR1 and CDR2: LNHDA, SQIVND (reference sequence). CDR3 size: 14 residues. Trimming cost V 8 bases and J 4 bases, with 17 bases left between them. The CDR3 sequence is CASDEGHSIYGYTF. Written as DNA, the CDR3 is TGTGCCAGTGACGAGGGACATTCGATCTATGGCTACACCTTC.

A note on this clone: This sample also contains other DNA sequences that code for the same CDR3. CDR3 protein: CASSPGTANTEAFF. The CDR3 nucleotides read TGCGCCAGCAGCCCGGGGACAGCGAACACTGAAGCTTTCTTT. The J gene is TRBJ1-1, the V gene TRBV5-1, with TRBD1 matching 7 bases. The germline V gene encodes CDR1 SGHRS and CDR2 YFSETQ. The CDR3 extends over 14 amino acids. After removal of 4 bases from V and 1 base from J, the junction contained 4 bases not matched to a gene.

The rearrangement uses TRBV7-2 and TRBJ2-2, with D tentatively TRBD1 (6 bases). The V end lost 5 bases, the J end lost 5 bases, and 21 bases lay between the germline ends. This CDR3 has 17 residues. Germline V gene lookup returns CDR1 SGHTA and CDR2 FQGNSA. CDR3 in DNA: TGTGCCAGCAGCCCCAGTTGGGCAGGGGTTCCTACCGGGGAGCTGTTTTTT. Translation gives CASSPSWAGVPTGELFF. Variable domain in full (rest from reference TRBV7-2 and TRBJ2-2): GAGVSQSPSNKVTEKGKDVELRCDPISGHTALYWYRQSLGQGLEFLIYFQGNSAPDKSGLPSDRFSAERTGGSVSTLTIQRTQQEDSAVYLCASSPSWAGVPTGELFFGEGSRLTVL.

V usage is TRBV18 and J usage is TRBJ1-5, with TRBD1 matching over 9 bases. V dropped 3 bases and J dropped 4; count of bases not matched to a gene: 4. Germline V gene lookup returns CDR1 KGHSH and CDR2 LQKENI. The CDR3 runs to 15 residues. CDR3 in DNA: TGTGCCAGCTCACCTCAGGGGACAGGGAATCAGCCCCAGCATTTT. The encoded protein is CASSPQGTGNQPQHF. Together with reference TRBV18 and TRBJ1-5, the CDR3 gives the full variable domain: NAGVMQNPRHLVRRRGQEARLRCSPMKGHSHVYWYRQLPEEGLKFMVYLQKENIIDESGMPKERFSAEFPKEGPSILRIQQVVRGDSAAYFCASSPQGTGNQPQHFGDGTRLSIL.

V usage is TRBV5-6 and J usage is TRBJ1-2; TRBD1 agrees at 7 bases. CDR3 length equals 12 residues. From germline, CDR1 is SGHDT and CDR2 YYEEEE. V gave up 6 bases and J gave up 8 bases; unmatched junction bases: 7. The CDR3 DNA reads TGTGCCAGCACTAGACAGGGTCTCGGCTACACCTTC. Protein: CASTRQGLGYTF.

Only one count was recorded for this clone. The DNA of the CDR3 is TGTGCCAGCAGACCCCCCGGGAGTGGTGACACAGATACGCAGTATTTT. Residues: CASRPPGSGDTDTQYF. This chain uses TRBV9 with TRBJ2-3; the D gene is possibly TRBD2 (6 bases). Looked up from germline, CDR1 is SGDLS and CDR2 is YYNGEE. V shed 5 bases and J shed 2 bases, with 18 bases lying between them. The CDR3 covers 16 residues.

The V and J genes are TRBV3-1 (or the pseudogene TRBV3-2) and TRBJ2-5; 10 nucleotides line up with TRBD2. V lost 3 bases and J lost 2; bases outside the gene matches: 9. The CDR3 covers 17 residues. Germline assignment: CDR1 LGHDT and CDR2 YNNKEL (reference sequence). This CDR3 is CASSHSWGLALQETQYF. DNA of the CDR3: TGTGCCAGCAGCCATTCCTGGGGACTAGCGTTGCAAGAGACCCAGTACTTC.

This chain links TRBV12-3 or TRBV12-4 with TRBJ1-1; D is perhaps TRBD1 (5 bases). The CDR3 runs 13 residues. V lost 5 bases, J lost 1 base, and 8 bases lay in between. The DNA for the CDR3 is TGTGCCAGCAGTCGACAGCAGAACACTGAAGCTTTCTTT. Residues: CASSRQQNTEAFF.

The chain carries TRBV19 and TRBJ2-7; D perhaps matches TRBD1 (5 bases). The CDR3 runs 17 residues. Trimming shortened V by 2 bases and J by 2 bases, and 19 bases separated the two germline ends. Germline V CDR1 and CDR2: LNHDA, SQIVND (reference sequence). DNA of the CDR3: TGTGCCAGTAGTATAAGCGAAAACCCGACAGTACCCTACGAGCAGTACTTC. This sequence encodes CASSISENPTVPYEQYF.

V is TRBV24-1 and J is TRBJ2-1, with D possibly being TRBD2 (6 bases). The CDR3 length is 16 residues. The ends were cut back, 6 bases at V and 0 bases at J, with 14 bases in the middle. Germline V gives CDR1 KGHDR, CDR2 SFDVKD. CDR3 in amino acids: CATSRAGPSSYNEQFF. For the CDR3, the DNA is TGTGCCACCAGTCGAGCGGGTCCTAGCTCCTACAATGAGCAGTTCTTC.

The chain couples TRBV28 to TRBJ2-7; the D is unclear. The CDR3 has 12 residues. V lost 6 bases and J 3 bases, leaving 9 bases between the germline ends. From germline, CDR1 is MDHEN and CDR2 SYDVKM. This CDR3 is CASSRDNYEQYF. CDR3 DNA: TGTGCCAGCAGCCGAGACAACTACGAGCAGTACTTC.

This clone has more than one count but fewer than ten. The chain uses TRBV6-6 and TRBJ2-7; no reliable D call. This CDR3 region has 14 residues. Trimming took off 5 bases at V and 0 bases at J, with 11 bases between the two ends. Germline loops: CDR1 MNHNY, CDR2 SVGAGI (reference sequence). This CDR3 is CASSTPTASYEQYF. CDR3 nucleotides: TGTGCCAGCAGTACCCCTACAGCCTCCTACGAGCAGTACTTC.